What follows is one T cell receptor beta chain and its context. No antigen is known for it. This specimen comes from a study of vaccination and CD4 T cells after COVID-19. The study sequenced cultured CD4+ T cell DNA using the Oncomine TCR Beta short-read assay. TCRdb reanalysed the PCR reads using MiXCR and keeps one entry per CDR3 protein. This table has roughly 7,600 distinct CDR3 sequences, 35% to 45% appearing once. This sample's treatment: roughly ten-day PBMC culture with coronavirus spike peptide pools or control peptides (ViraFEST assay). Before the COVID-19 pandemic (2011-2018), CD4+ T cells were obtained from the unexposed donor. The CDR3 extends over 14 amino acids. Germline CDR1 is SGHTA and CDR2 is FQGTGA. Trimming removed 3 bases from V and 1 base from J, with 9 bases in between.

The sequencing input was CD4+ T cells from blood, cultured in vitro. The gene calls are TRBV7-3 and TRBJ1-1, with a possible D match to TRBD1 (6 bases). The receptor comes from a human donor in good health. CDR3 bases: TGTGCCAGCAGCTTGGGACATCAGAACACTGAAGCTTTCTTT. Amino acid sequence: CASSLGHQNTEAFF.